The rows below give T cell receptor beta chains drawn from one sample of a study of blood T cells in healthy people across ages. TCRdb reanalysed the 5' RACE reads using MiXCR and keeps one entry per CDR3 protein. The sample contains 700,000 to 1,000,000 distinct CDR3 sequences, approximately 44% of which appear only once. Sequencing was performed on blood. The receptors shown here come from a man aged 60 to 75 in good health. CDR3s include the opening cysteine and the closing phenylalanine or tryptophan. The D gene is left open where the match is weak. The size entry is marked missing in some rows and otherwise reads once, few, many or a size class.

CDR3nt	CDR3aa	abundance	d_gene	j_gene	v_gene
TGTGCCAGCTCAGGCCCGTCGGAGGAAAAACTGTTTTTT	CASSGPSEEKLFF	-	-	TRBJ1-4	TRBV18
TGTGCCAGCAGCCAACTTCTGCGGATGGCCAACGTCCTGACTTTC	CASSQLLRMANVLTF	few	-	TRBJ2-6	TRBV3-1
TGCGCCAGCAGCTGGGGGACAGAATCTTCTAATTCACCCCTCCACTTT	CASSWGTESSNSPLHF	few	TRBD1	TRBJ1-6	TRBV5-1
TGTGCCAGCAGTTGGGACAGGGGGAACGGCTACACCTTC	CASSWDRGNGYTF	few	TRBD1	TRBJ1-2	TRBV12-3/TRBV12-4
TGTGCCAGCAGCTTAGCGTTAGCGGGGGGGCCTAGCACAGATACGCAGTATTTT	CASSLALAGGPSTDTQYF	few	TRBD2	TRBJ2-3	TRBV7-2
TGTGCCAGCAGCCCCATAGCGGGGGCCTCACTAGAGACCCAGTACTTC	CASSPIAGASLETQYF	few	TRBD2	TRBJ2-5	TRBV7-2
TGTGCCAGCAGCCGTCTAGGGACAGTGGACTATGGCTACACCTTC	CASSRLGTVDYGYTF	few	TRBD1	TRBJ1-2	TRBV7-6
TGTGCCACCTCCGGAACAGGGGCCAATGAGCAGTACTTC	CATSGTGANEQYF	few	TRBD1	TRBJ2-5	TRBV7-6
TGCAGCGTTGATGCAGGGATGAAGACCCAGTACTTC	CSVDAGMKTQYF	many	-	TRBJ2-5	TRBV29-1
TGTGCCACCAGTGGACAGGGCCGGTATCAGCCCCAGCATTTT	CATSGQGRYQPQHF	-	TRBD1	TRBJ1-5	TRBV24-1
TGTGCCAGCAGCCGAGATGCGGGGGGCCATCAAGAGACCCAGTACTTC	CASSRDAGGHQETQYF	-	TRBD2	TRBJ2-5	TRBV7-2
TGTGCCAGCGGACCAACACGGGAAGTCCATCAAGAGACCCAGTACTTC	CASGPTREVHQETQYF	-	-	TRBJ2-5	TRBV6-2/TRBV6-3
TGCAGTGCAAGACAGGGGGCAACTAATGAAAAACTGTTTTTT	CSARQGATNEKLFF	-	TRBD1	TRBJ1-4	TRBV20-1
TGTGCCAGCAGTACGACGGGCTACACCGGGGAGCTGTTTTTT	CASSTTGYTGELFF	once	-	TRBJ2-2	TRBV6-2/TRBV6-3
TGCGCCAGCAGCCCTAAATGGGCGACAGGGAACACTGAAGCTTTCTTT	CASSPKWATGNTEAFF	-	-	TRBJ1-1	TRBV5-1
TGTGCCAGCAGCTTAGTGTCCGCCGGGACAGCCGAAGCTTTCTTT	CASSLVSAGTAEAFF	-	TRBD1	TRBJ1-1	TRBV7-9
TGTGCCAGCAGTAATACCCCGGTTCTAGCGGGGGCCTACGAGCAGTACTTC	CASSNTPVLAGAYEQYF	few	TRBD2	TRBJ2-7	TRBV27
TGTGCCAGCAGCGGGGCTAGCGGAGCCTACGAGCAGTACTTC	CASSGASGAYEQYF	-	TRBD2	TRBJ2-7	TRBV5-5
TGTGCCAGCAGCGCGTCGTCGACTAGAGCGGGTAATGAGCAGTTCTTC	CASSASSTRAGNEQFF	-	-	TRBJ2-1	TRBV9
TGCAGTGCTAGAGCGAGGAGTACAGTTGGCGAGCAGTACTTC	CSARARSTVGEQYF	-	-	TRBJ2-7	TRBV20-1
TGTGCCACCGAACAGGGGAACCAAGAGACCCAGTACTTC	CATEQGNQETQYF	once	TRBD1	TRBJ2-5	TRBV6-2/TRBV6-3
TGCGCCAGCAGCCAAGGGACTAGCGGGAGGGTCGGGCCCTACAATGAGCAGTTCTTC	CASSQGTSGRVGPYNEQFF	-	TRBD2	TRBJ2-1	TRBV4-1
TGTGCCAGCAGTGAAAGGGTCGGCCAGCCCCAGCATTTT	CASSERVGQPQHF	many	-	TRBJ1-5	TRBV6-1
TGCAGTGCTAGAGATTCGTCCCGTAGCGGGGGCTACGAGCAGTACTTC	CSARDSSRSGGYEQYF	few	TRBD2	TRBJ2-7	TRBV20-1
TGTGCCAGCAGCCCCCGACAGGACCCTATTTCGGCTTTCTTT	CASSPRQDPISAFF	-	-	TRBJ1-1	TRBV9
TGCGCCAGCAGCCATATAGCGGGGGTAGGCAATGAGCAGTTCTTC	CASSHIAGVGNEQFF	-	TRBD2	TRBJ2-1	TRBV5-1
TGTGCCAGCAGCCAACCTGGCAGGATCTACGAGCAGTACTTC	CASSQPGRIYEQYF	-	-	TRBJ2-7	TRBV3-1
TGCAGTGCTAGAGCTTCACAGGGGGCACGGAATTCACCCCTCCACTTT	CSARASQGARNSPLHF	once	TRBD1	TRBJ1-6	TRBV20-1
TGTGCCAGCAGCCCGTGGGTTGAGGGGGTACCCTACGAGCAGTACTTC	CASSPWVEGVPYEQYF	-	-	TRBJ2-7	TRBV11-2
TGTGCCAGCAGTTTAGGCCGCCCTACTAACTATGGCTACACCTTC	CASSLGRPTNYGYTF	-	-	TRBJ1-2	TRBV12-3/TRBV12-4
TGCGCCAGCAGCTTGGCCCCCAGGGCGGGCTATGGCTACACCTTC	CASSLAPRAGYGYTF	few	-	TRBJ1-2	TRBV5-1
TGCGCCAGCAGCCACGGACAGGGGAGCCCAGATACGCAGTATTTT	CASSHGQGSPDTQYF	few	TRBD1	TRBJ2-3	TRBV4-3
TGCGCCAGCAGACTCACGGACTCGGCCGCCTCCTACGAGCAGTACTTC	CASRLTDSAASYEQYF	few	-	TRBJ2-7	TRBV4-1
TGTGCCAGCACCCCTGCGGCGTACCAAGAGACCCAGTACTTC	CASTPAAYQETQYF	-	-	TRBJ2-5	TRBV7-2
TGTGCCAGCAGCTTAGCGCTTTTGTCAGGGCATCGCAATGAGCAGTACTTC	CASSLALLSGHRNEQYF	-	-	TRBJ2-7	TRBV7-2
TGTGCCAGCAGCGTAGGACAGAGGAACACTGAAGCTTTCTTT	CASSVGQRNTEAFF	few	-	TRBJ1-1	TRBV9
TGTGCCAGCAGCTTCAACGGGGGTGTAGGCCAGCCCCAGCATTTT	CASSFNGGVGQPQHF	-	-	TRBJ1-5	TRBV7-2
TGTGCCAGCATGGGAAGCACAGATACGCAGTATTTT	CASMGSTDTQYF	-	-	TRBJ2-3	TRBV6-1
TGCAGTGCTAGTTACTGGGGGGAGACCCAGTACTTC	CSASYWGETQYF	-	-	TRBJ2-5	TRBV20-1
TGTGCCAGCAGTTACGGGGCAGGGGTGTCCTATGGCTACACCTTC	CASSYGAGVSYGYTF	-	-	TRBJ1-2	TRBV6-5
TGTGCCAGCATTCAAGATAACGGATCCTACGAGCAGTACTTC	CASIQDNGSYEQYF	few	-	TRBJ2-7	TRBV7-2